This entry lists 23 T cell receptor beta chains sequenced from one sample in a study of CD8+CD57+ T cells in acquired aplastic anemia. Profiles of TCR beta VDJ and CDR3 were generated from a genomic DNA template. Each CDR3 protein is one row after TCRdb ran MiXCR on the reads. The sample has 86,000 or so distinct CDR3 sequences, 40% to 50% seen once. Sequencing input: sorted CD4+, CD8+, or CD8+CD57+ T cells (not recorded which) from PBMCs. The receptor set was obtained from a human donor in good health, serving as a control.

For the CDR3, the DNA is TGTGCCATCAGTGGCGGGGGCAACACTGAAGCTTTCTTT. Encoded protein: CAISGGGNTEAFF. The J gene is TRBJ1-1, the V gene TRBV10-3, with D perhaps TRBD1 (6 bases). The V and J ends lost 4 bases and 2 bases respectively, with 8 bases between them. The CDR3 sequence is 13 residues long. Germline-derived CDR1 and CDR2 are ENHRY and SYGVKD.

V and J are TRBV20-1 and TRBJ1-6; D uncertain. Trimming stripped 1 base from V and 0 bases from J, with 10 bases between. In germline, CDR1 is DFQATT, CDR2 SNEGSKA (reference sequence). The CDR3 extends over 16 amino acids. CDR3 sequence (DNA): TGCAGTGCTAGAGGTGGGCGGAGCTCCTATAATTCACCCCTCCACTTT. It is translated as CSARGGRSSYNSPLHF.

This chain links TRBV2 with TRBJ1-2, with TRBD1 as a possible D gene (6 bases). The V gene's germline CDR1 is SNHLY and CDR2 FYNNEI. Trimming pared 2 bases from V and 3 bases from J, leaving 10 bases between. This CDR3 has 14 residues. CDR3 bases: TGTGCCAGCAGTGAACGGGGGGCGGACTATGGCTACACCTTC. Protein sequence: CASSERGADYGYTF.

As regards this clonotype: A junction end diverges from the germline sequence, so it may reflect a read error. The V and J genes are TRBV25-1 and TRBJ2-1, with D tentatively TRBD2 (5 bases). Germline V CDR1 and CDR2: MGHDK, SYGVNS. The CDR3 is made up of 14 amino acids. In DNA, the CDR3 is TGTGCCAGCAGCTTTACGACTAACCACAATGGGCAGTTCTTC. Amino acids: CASSFTTNHNGQFF.

Ten or more counts support this clonotype. V and J are TRBV29-1 and TRBJ2-2; a possible D gene is TRBD2 (6 bases). This CDR3 contains 12 residues. V was clipped by 7 bases and J by 5 bases, with 11 bases between them. Germline V CDR1 and CDR2: SQVTM, ANQGSEA. The CDR3 nucleotides are TGCAGCGCTCCAGGGAGGACCGGGGAGCTGTTTTTT. This gives the protein CSAPGRTGELFF.

CDR3 DNA: TGTGCCAGCAGCCAAGAGGAAGCCGGATTCACTGAAGCTTTCTTT. Translating it yields CASSQEEAGFTEAFF. This chain uses TRBV3-1 with TRBJ1-1; no firm D call. Germline CDR1 LGHDT, CDR2 YNNKEL (reference sequence). The CDR3 runs to 15 residues. V was pared by 0 bases and J by 4 bases, with 12 bases between.

This chain joins TRBV25-1 and TRBJ2-3, with D tentatively TRBD1 (5 bases). Between the trimmed V and J ends, which lost 4 bases and 2 bases, there was a span of 22 bases. Looked up from germline, CDR1 is MGHDK and CDR2 is SYGVNS. The CDR3 has 18 residues. The CDR3: CASSASSVEGANTDTQYF. The CDR3 DNA reads as TGTGCCAGCAGTGCCAGCAGCGTAGAAGGGGCCAACACAGATACGCAGTATTTT.

V usage is TRBV24-1 and J usage is TRBJ1-2; D is ambiguous. V dropped 7 bases and J dropped 10 bases, with 12 bases sitting between them. The germline CDR1 and CDR2 sequences are KGHDR and SFDVKD. CDR3 size: 11 residues. The CDR3 DNA reads as TGTGCCACCAGCCGTGACGGATTCTACACCTTC. Protein product: CATSRDGFYTF.

This clonotype has a count of ten or more. V and J are TRBV4-2 and TRBJ2-1; D uncertain. This CDR3 has 11 residues. V was cut by 1 base and J by 7 bases, with 2 bases left in between. From germline, CDR1 is LGHNA and CDR2 YNFKEQ. Here the CDR3 reads CASSQGNEQFF. CDR3 bases: TGTGCCAGCAGCCAAGGTAATGAGCAGTTCTTC.

This clonotype has just a few counts. V is TRBV15 and J is TRBJ2-1; TRBD2 matches at 13 bases. J gave up 5 bases and V 3 bases, and 1 base lay outside the gene matches. The CDR3 sequence is 15 residues long. Germline V gene data show CDR1 as LNHNV and CDR2 as YYDKDF (reference sequence). The CDR3 sequence is CATSSGLAGDNEQFF. DNA for the CDR3: TGTGCCACCAGCAGCGGACTAGCGGGAGACAATGAGCAGTTCTTC.

CDR3 sequence (DNA): TGTGCCAGCAGTCTAGGACAGGGGGCTGGGGCCAACGTCCTGACTTTC. Protein sequence: CASSLGQGAGANVLTF. This sequence joins TRBV27 and TRBJ2-6, with 10 bases fitting TRBD1. Looked up from germline, CDR1 is MNHEY and CDR2 is SMNVEV (reference sequence). CDR3 size: 16 residues. The trim removed 5 bases at V and 2 bases at J, leaving 3 bases unmatched.

The chain joins TRBV7-2 to TRBJ2-7; D ambiguous. This CDR3 is 12 amino acids long. The germline V gene encodes CDR1 SGHTA and CDR2 FQGNSA. V shed 5 bases and J shed 3 bases, with 8 bases lying between them. CDR3 amino acids: CASSTQLYEQYF. For the CDR3, the DNA is TGTGCCAGCAGCACCCAACTCTACGAGCAGTACTTC.

V is TRBV10-3 and J is TRBJ1-2, with 9 positions matching TRBD1. Germline lookup yields CDR1 ENHRY and CDR2 SYGVKD. The CDR3 runs 13 residues. Trimming took 6 bases from V and 7 from J; bases not matched to a gene: 6. The CDR3 region is CAIRLQGAGGYTF. Written as DNA, the CDR3 is TGTGCCATCAGGCTACAGGGGGCAGGTGGCTACACCTTC.

For this clonotype: A much larger clone differs by one base, so this may be a read error. The chain combines TRBV12-3 or TRBV12-4 with TRBJ2-3, with TRBD2 matching over 8 bases. V lost 6 bases and J lost 8; bases outside the gene matches: 10. The CDR3 has 14 residues. As DNA, the CDR3 is TGTGCCAGCAGCGCCGGCGGGGGGCTGGGTACGCAGTATTTT. It translates to CASSAGGGLGTQYF.

The genes are TRBV12-3 or TRBV12-4 and TRBJ1-1, with D tentatively TRBD1 (6 bases). The CDR3 sequence is 13 residues long. Trimming removed 1 base from V and 3 bases from J, with 6 bases in between. The CDR3 spells CASSLDRDTEAFF. CDR3 nucleotides: TGTGCCAGCAGTTTAGACAGGGACACTGAAGCTTTCTTT.

As concerns this clonotype: This may come from a read error, since a much larger clone is one base off. The chain joins TRBV7-9 to TRBJ2-7; D unresolved. Germline CDR1 SEHNR, CDR2 FQNEAQ (reference sequence). With 2 bases removed from V and 4 bases from J, the gap between germline ends came to 9 bases. There are 13 residues in the CDR3. The CDR3 DNA sequence: TGTGCCAGCAGCTTAAAAGCTGGTTACGAGCAGTACTTC. Translation gives CASSLKAGYEQYF.

The J gene is TRBJ2-1, the V gene TRBV11-1, with 13 bases identical to TRBD2. CDR1 and CDR2 from the germline V gene are SGHAT and FQDESV (reference sequence). After removal of 5 bases from V and 8 bases from J, the junction contained 9 bases not matched to a gene. This CDR3 contains 16 residues. Written as DNA, the CDR3 is TGTGCCAGCAGCCCCGGGACTAGCGGGAATTTCGATGAGCAGTTCTTC. Protein sequence: CASSPGTSGNFDEQFF.

This clonotype was counted a few times. This chain uses TRBV20-1 with TRBJ1-1; D is perhaps TRBD1 (6 bases). CDR1 DFQATT and CDR2 SNEGSKA come from the germline V gene (reference sequence). The V and J ends lost 5 bases and 2 bases respectively, with 18 bases between them. The CDR3 consists of 15 residues. The CDR3 loop is CSAWGRARGNTEAFF. The CDR3 bases are TGCAGTGCTTGGGGCCGGGCCAGGGGCAACACTGAAGCTTTCTTT.

The CDR3 DNA is TGCGCCAGCAGCTTGGTACTAGCGGGGCGACAATTCAATGAGCAGTTCTTC. This gives the protein CASSLVLAGRQFNEQFF. The chain employs TRBV5-1 and TRBJ2-1; 10 nucleotides line up with TRBD2. The CDR3 consists of 17 residues. J was trimmed by 6 bases and V by 0 bases; bases with no gene match: 9. Germline loops: CDR1 SGHRS, CDR2 YFSETQ.

V gene TRBV7-2 combines with J gene TRBJ1-1; D gene uncertain. Per germline, CDR1 SGHTA and CDR2 FQGNSA. V lost 4 bases to trimming and J lost 1 base, with 7 bases between them. CDR3 length: 13 residues. CDR3 nucleotides: TGTGCCAGCAGCTATACAACGAACACTGAAGCTTTCTTT. Encoded protein: CASSYTTNTEAFF.

The CDR3 spells CATSLYPSQKKGNQPQHF. CDR3 coding DNA: TGTGCCACCAGTTTGTACCCCTCACAAAAAAAGGGCAATCAGCCCCAGCATTTT. This chain connects TRBV24-1 to TRBJ1-5, with no clear D. CDR1 and CDR2 (germline): KGHDR, SFDVKD. V was trimmed by 6 bases and J by 2 bases, leaving 22 bases between them. The CDR3 length is 18 residues.

This chain uses TRBV20-1 with TRBJ1-6; weak D call: TRBD1 (5 bases). The CDR3 contains 13 residues. Trimming cost V 0 bases and J 10 bases, with 10 bases left between them. Germline CDR1 reads DFQATT; CDR2 reads SNEGSKA (reference sequence). The DNA for the CDR3 is TGCAGTGCTAGAGATCTAGGGGTATCACCCCTCCACTTT. Translated: CSARDLGVSPLHF.

CDR3 loop: CSARPGQGGNQPQHF. CDR3 nucleotides: TGCAGTGCTCGACCGGGACAGGGAGGGAATCAGCCCCAGCATTTT. The chain couples TRBV20-1 to TRBJ1-5, with 9 positions matching TRBD1. The CDR3 sequence is 15 residues long. CDR1 is DFQATT, CDR2 SNEGSKA, per germline (reference sequence). Trimming removed 5 bases from V and 4 bases from J; junction bases left unmatched: 9.